This is a list of T cell receptor beta chains from one sample in a study of T cell repertoires in cytomegalovirus infection. These receptors have no identified antigens. TCRdb reprocessed the reads with MiXCR, giving one entry per CDR3 protein. The data show 100,000 to 150,000 distinct CDR3 sequences, roughly a quarter seen once. Input material: PBMCs, sequenced either directly or after in vitro stimulation (not recorded which). Receptors were obtained from a human donor in good health (CMV status not recorded). Some clones in this sample may be carry-over from other donors' samples. CDR3s include the opening cysteine and the closing phenylalanine or tryptophan. The D gene is left open where the match is weak. The size entry is marked missing in some rows and otherwise reads once, few, many or a size class.

clone_size | j_call | v_call | d_call | cdr3_nt | cdr3_aa
few | TRBJ1-2 | TRBV7-9 | - | TGTGCCAGCAGCTTGTCGGACAGAAGTGGCTACACCTTC | CASSLSDRSGYTF
- | TRBJ1-2 | TRBV7-9 | - | TGTGCCAGCAGCTTATTTACGGGGCCCCCATTGAGAGGCTACACCTTC | CASSLFTGPPLRGYTF
- | TRBJ2-7 | TRBV27 | - | TGTGCCAGCAGGGTGAGCGTAACAACCTACGAGCAGTACTTC | CASRVSVTTYEQYF
- | TRBJ1-1 | TRBV7-6 | - | TGTGCCAGCAGTACTGGGAGGGAACCTGAAGCTTTCTTT | CASSTGREPEAFF
- | TRBJ2-3 | TRBV6-5 | - | TGTGCCAGCAGTTACTCGATAAGTAGGGTGTACAATACGCAGTATTTT | CASSYSISRVYNTQYF
many | TRBJ1-1 | TRBV7-2 | - | TGTGCCAGCAGCTTAGTTGCCCGGGACCTGCTGACTGAAGCTTTCTTT | CASSLVARDLLTEAFF
- | TRBJ2-2 | TRBV5-4 | TRBD1 | TGTGCCAGCAGCTCCTGGACAGGGGCGGTCACCGGGGAGCTGTTTTTT | CASSSWTGAVTGELFF
- | TRBJ1-2 | TRBV4-1 | - | TGCGCCAGCAGCCCGGCTGTAGGTTTATATGGCTACACCTTC | CASSPAVGLYGYTF
few | TRBJ2-5 | TRBV10-3 | TRBD2 | TGTGCCATCAGTGACGCTGCGGGAGGGCTAGAGACCCAGTACTTC | CAISDAAGGLETQYF
- | TRBJ2-1 | TRBV6-2/TRBV6-3 | TRBD2 | TGTGCCAGCACCGGGACTAGCGGGAGTGTGAATGAGCAGTTCTTC | CASTGTSGSVNEQFF
- | TRBJ1-1 | TRBV20-1 | TRBD1 | TGCAGCGCCAGGGGGCGGGGGGGTAGTTACACTGAAGCTTTCTTT | CSARGRGGSYTEAFF
few | TRBJ2-1 | TRBV27 | TRBD1 | TGTGCCAGCAGTCAACCTCGACAGGGGTGGGGGAGTGAGCAGTTCTTC | CASSQPRQGWGSEQFF
many | TRBJ1-6 | TRBV7-2 | - | TGTGCCAGCAGCTTAAACAGCGGCACTGGAAATTCACCCCTCCACTTT | CASSLNSGTGNSPLHF
- | TRBJ2-3 | TRBV29-1 | - | TGCAGCGTGGTACGGGAACGAACGCAGTATTTT | CSVVRERTQYF
- | TRBJ1-2 | TRBV7-2 | - | TGTGCCAGCAGTTACGACAGGCTCTATGGCTACACCTTC | CASSYDRLYGYTF
- | TRBJ2-1 | TRBV5-1 | - | TGCGCCAGCAGCTCGCACGTTGGCAATGAGCAGTTCTTC | CASSSHVGNEQFF